The rows below give T cell receptor beta chains drawn from one sample of a study of identical twins. TCRdb reprocessed the 5' RACE reads via MiXCR and lists one record per CDR3 protein. The sample shows hundreds of thousands of distinct CDR3 sequences, around 6.1% of them seen only once. Sample: naive T cells sorted from blood. Source of these receptors: a young man in good health. The CDR3 runs from the conserved cysteine through the conserved F or W. Each record gives: clone size, J gene, D gene, V gene, CDR3 protein, CDR3 DNA. A D gene is named only where the DNA matches it firmly. Some rows mark clone size as missing; the rest say once, few, many or name a class of expanded clone.

abundance: NA
j_gene: TRBJ1-1
d_gene: NA
v_gene: TRBV30
CDR3aa: CASGDYTEAFF
CDR3nt: TGTGCCTCCGGGGACTACACTGAAGCTTTCTTT

abundance: many
j_gene: TRBJ1-5
d_gene: TRBD1
v_gene: TRBV6-2/TRBV6-3
CDR3aa: CASSSNLDRVVDQPQHF
CDR3nt: TGTGCCAGCAGCTCAAACTTAGACAGGGTAGTTGATCAGCCCCAGCATTTT

abundance: NA
j_gene: TRBJ2-1
d_gene: NA
v_gene: TRBV6-2/TRBV6-3
CDR3aa: CASSYGYRGNNEQFF
CDR3nt: TGTGCCAGCAGTTATGGGTATCGGGGGAACAATGAGCAGTTCTTC

abundance: NA
j_gene: TRBJ2-1
d_gene: NA
v_gene: TRBV5-1
CDR3aa: CASSLGQPGEQFF
CDR3nt: TGCGCCAGCAGCTTGGGTCAGCCAGGGGAGCAGTTCTTC

abundance: many
j_gene: TRBJ1-1
d_gene: NA
v_gene: TRBV7-9
CDR3aa: CASSPAVGGTEAFF
CDR3nt: TGTGCCAGCAGCCCAGCGGTAGGGGGGACTGAAGCTTTCTTT

abundance: many
j_gene: TRBJ2-2
d_gene: TRBD2
v_gene: TRBV11-2
CDR3aa: CASSLGWRAGAVRGELFF
CDR3nt: TGTGCCAGCAGCTTAGGTTGGCGAGCGGGAGCCGTCCGAGGGGAGCTGTTTTTT

abundance: many
j_gene: TRBJ1-1
d_gene: NA
v_gene: TRBV5-1
CDR3aa: CASSPDRDKRPMNTEAFF
CDR3nt: TGCGCCAGCAGCCCGGATCGGGACAAGCGACCGATGAACACTGAAGCTTTCTTT

abundance: many
j_gene: TRBJ2-3
d_gene: TRBD2
v_gene: TRBV3-1
CDR3aa: CASSQVVSGMITDTQYF
CDR3nt: TGTGCCAGCAGCCAAGTTGTCAGCGGGATGATCACAGATACGCAGTATTTT

abundance: NA
j_gene: TRBJ2-6
d_gene: NA
v_gene: TRBV10-3
CDR3aa: CAISPGSGGANVLTF
CDR3nt: TGTGCCATCAGCCCTGGCTCGGGAGGGGCCAACGTCCTGACTTTC

abundance: NA
j_gene: TRBJ2-5
d_gene: TRBD1
v_gene: TRBV7-9
CDR3aa: CASSRRTGLQETQYF
CDR3nt: TGTGCCAGCAGCCGTCGGACAGGGCTCCAAGAGACCCAGTACTTC

abundance: many
j_gene: TRBJ2-7
d_gene: NA
v_gene: TRBV12-3/TRBV12-4
CDR3aa: CASSLEGIRQYF
CDR3nt: TGTGCCAGCAGTTTAGAAGGTATTCGGCAGTACTTC

abundance: many
j_gene: TRBJ2-3
d_gene: TRBD2
v_gene: TRBV20-1
CDR3aa: CSAPPLAVPTDTQYF
CDR3nt: TGCAGTGCTCCCCCGCTAGCGGTCCCCACAGATACGCAGTATTTT

abundance: many
j_gene: TRBJ1-5
d_gene: NA
v_gene: TRBV4-1
CDR3aa: CASSQEENREIQPQHF
CDR3nt: TGCGCCAGCAGCCAAGAGGAAAACAGGGAGATTCAGCCCCAGCATTTT

abundance: NA
j_gene: TRBJ2-5
d_gene: TRBD2
v_gene: TRBV2
CDR3aa: CASLSLAGGGTQYF
CDR3nt: TGTGCCAGCCTCTCACTAGCGGGAGGGGGGACCCAGTACTTC

abundance: many
j_gene: TRBJ2-3
d_gene: TRBD2
v_gene: TRBV7-6
CDR3aa: CASSPGVAGDTDTQYF
CDR3nt: TGTGCCAGCAGCCCGGGAGTAGCGGGAGACACAGATACGCAGTATTTT

abundance: few
j_gene: TRBJ2-5
d_gene: TRBD1
v_gene: TRBV3-1
CDR3aa: CASSHLGTVLLQETQYF
CDR3nt: TGTGCCAGCAGCCATCTCGGGACAGTCCTTCTTCAAGAGACCCAGTACTTC

abundance: many
j_gene: TRBJ1-3
d_gene: NA
v_gene: TRBV20-1
CDR3aa: CSASRDRSSGNTIYF
CDR3nt: TGCAGTGCTAGCCGTGACAGGAGCTCTGGAAACACCATATATTTT

abundance: few
j_gene: TRBJ2-5
d_gene: NA
v_gene: TRBV29-1
CDR3aa: CSASRDSQETQYF
CDR3nt: TGCAGCGCAAGCCGGGACTCCCAAGAGACCCAGTACTTC

abundance: many
j_gene: TRBJ1-1
d_gene: NA
v_gene: TRBV27
CDR3aa: CASSPLVRDLDTEAFF
CDR3nt: TGTGCCAGCAGTCCTCTTGTTCGGGATTTGGACACTGAAGCTTTCTTT

abundance: many
j_gene: TRBJ2-1
d_gene: TRBD2
v_gene: TRBV7-9
CDR3aa: CASSTGLAGGHNEQFF
CDR3nt: TGTGCCAGCAGCACCGGACTAGCGGGAGGACACAATGAGCAGTTCTTC

abundance: many
j_gene: TRBJ2-1
d_gene: NA
v_gene: TRBV20-1
CDR3aa: CSAWGGREQFF
CDR3nt: TGCAGTGCTTGGGGAGGTCGGGAGCAGTTCTTC

abundance: many
j_gene: TRBJ2-3
d_gene: TRBD2
v_gene: TRBV5-1
CDR3aa: CASSLVGLALNTQYF
CDR3nt: TGCGCCAGCAGCTTGGTTGGACTAGCATTGAATACGCAGTATTTT

abundance: few
j_gene: TRBJ2-1
d_gene: TRBD2
v_gene: TRBV18
CDR3aa: CASSPDRGSSYNEQFF
CDR3nt: TGTGCCAGCTCACCCGATCGCGGGAGCTCCTACAATGAGCAGTTCTTC

abundance: many
j_gene: TRBJ1-1
d_gene: TRBD1
v_gene: TRBV29-1
CDR3aa: CSVVRGTGGLGAFF
CDR3nt: TGCAGCGTTGTCCGGGGGACAGGGGGCCTAGGGGCTTTCTTT

abundance: few
j_gene: TRBJ2-7
d_gene: NA
v_gene: TRBV5-1
CDR3aa: CASSPRPNPTEQYF
CDR3nt: TGCGCCAGCAGCCCACGACCGAACCCCACCGAGCAGTACTTC

abundance: NA
j_gene: TRBJ2-7
d_gene: TRBD2
v_gene: TRBV7-9
CDR3aa: CASTPGGLADKLYEQYF
CDR3nt: TGTGCCAGCACCCCGGGTGGACTAGCGGATAAACTCTACGAGCAGTACTTC

abundance: few
j_gene: TRBJ1-1
d_gene: TRBD1
v_gene: TRBV5-1
CDR3aa: CASSHQTGENTEAFF
CDR3nt: TGCGCCAGCTCTCACCAGACAGGGGAAAACACTGAAGCTTTCTTT

abundance: NA
j_gene: TRBJ2-3
d_gene: TRBD1
v_gene: TRBV6-4
CDR3aa: CASSDSRDRVDTQYF
CDR3nt: TGTGCCAGCAGTGACTCCCGGGACAGAGTAGATACGCAGTATTTT

abundance: many
j_gene: TRBJ2-2
d_gene: TRBD1
v_gene: TRBV12-3/TRBV12-4
CDR3aa: CASSLGDRGELFF
CDR3nt: TGTGCCAGCAGTTTAGGGGACAGGGGGGAGCTGTTTTTT

abundance: many
j_gene: TRBJ2-1
d_gene: TRBD1
v_gene: TRBV5-1
CDR3aa: CASSLGQGVDEQFF
CDR3nt: TGCGCCAGCAGCTTGGGACAGGGGGTCGATGAGCAGTTCTTC

abundance: few
j_gene: TRBJ2-1
d_gene: TRBD2
v_gene: TRBV9
CDR3aa: CASSPGELAGYNEQFF
CDR3nt: TGTGCCAGCAGCCCTGGGGAACTAGCGGGGTACAATGAGCAGTTCTTC

abundance: many
j_gene: TRBJ2-3
d_gene: NA
v_gene: TRBV4-1
CDR3aa: CASSQETGDTDTQYF
CDR3nt: TGCGCCAGCAGCCAAGAGACGGGGGACACAGATACGCAGTATTTT

abundance: few
j_gene: TRBJ2-1
d_gene: TRBD2
v_gene: TRBV20-1
CDR3aa: CSARTRVAGVGEQFF
CDR3nt: TGCAGTGCTAGGACTAGAGTAGCGGGAGTTGGGGAGCAGTTCTTC

abundance: many
j_gene: TRBJ2-1
d_gene: TRBD2
v_gene: TRBV27
CDR3aa: CASSSGTSGLDEQFF
CDR3nt: TGTGCCAGCAGTTCCGGGACTAGCGGCCTCGATGAGCAGTTCTTC

abundance: few
j_gene: TRBJ2-3
d_gene: TRBD1
v_gene: TRBV28
CDR3aa: CASSPGTGGPNTQYF
CDR3nt: TGTGCCAGCAGTCCTGGGACAGGGGGACCCAATACGCAGTATTTT

abundance: few
j_gene: TRBJ2-4
d_gene: NA
v_gene: TRBV20-1
CDR3aa: CSAFPGVGTAKNIQYF
CDR3nt: TGCAGTGCTTTCCCGGGCGTTGGGACAGCCAAAAACATTCAGTACTTC

abundance: few
j_gene: TRBJ2-3
d_gene: TRBD2
v_gene: TRBV7-9
CDR3aa: CAFIRAGVVDTQYF
CDR3nt: TGTGCCTTCATTCGGGCGGGAGTGGTTGATACGCAGTATTTT

abundance: many
j_gene: TRBJ1-5
d_gene: TRBD1
v_gene: TRBV7-9
CDR3aa: CASSLLQGAEHQPQHF
CDR3nt: TGTGCCAGCAGCCTATTACAGGGGGCAGAACATCAGCCCCAGCATTTT

abundance: NA
j_gene: TRBJ2-5
d_gene: TRBD1
v_gene: TRBV24-1
CDR3aa: CATSDLGQGRETQYF
CDR3nt: TGTGCCACCAGTGACCTCGGACAGGGGAGAGAGACCCAGTACTTC

abundance: many
j_gene: TRBJ1-1
d_gene: NA
v_gene: TRBV12-5
CDR3aa: CASGFIRLEAFF
CDR3nt: TGTGCTAGTGGTTTCATTAGGTTAGAAGCTTTCTTT

abundance: many
j_gene: TRBJ1-2
d_gene: NA
v_gene: TRBV6-1
CDR3aa: CASSSYQGNYGYTF
CDR3nt: TGTGCCAGCAGCTCTTATCAGGGAAACTATGGCTACACCTTC

abundance: NA
j_gene: TRBJ1-1
d_gene: NA
v_gene: TRBV5-1
CDR3aa: CASSSVDTRGPEAFF
CDR3nt: TGCGCCAGCAGCTCGGTTGACACGCGGGGGCCGGAAGCTTTCTTT

abundance: few
j_gene: TRBJ1-1
d_gene: NA
v_gene: TRBV20-1
CDR3aa: CSANIPGNTEAFF
CDR3nt: TGCAGTGCCAACATCCCTGGGAACACTGAAGCTTTCTTT

abundance: many
j_gene: TRBJ2-2
d_gene: NA
v_gene: TRBV11-2
CDR3aa: CASSKEPNTGELFF
CDR3nt: TGTGCCAGCAGCAAAGAACCCAACACCGGGGAGCTGTTTTTT

abundance: many
j_gene: TRBJ2-2
d_gene: NA
v_gene: TRBV6-2/TRBV6-3
CDR3aa: CASRVLGELFF
CDR3nt: TGTGCCAGCAGGGTTCTCGGGGAGCTGTTTTTT